These 15 T cell receptor beta chains were all obtained from the same sample, sequenced in a study of shared clonotypes between healthy human individuals. Clones were read by immunoSEQ multiplex PCR, and TCRdb kept only the in-frame ones, dropping some. Among some 2,100,000 clones, approximately 94% were seen once, and the ten largest hold approximately 0.13%. The source material was naive CD4+ T cells sorted from blood. As to subset: CD45RA+ positively selected. These receptor sequences come from a man aged 18-30 years in good health.

This clone was detected only once. The CDR3 nucleotides read TGTGCCAGCAGGTGGACAGGGCAAGATTCACCCCTCCACTTT. This gives the protein CASRWTGQDSPLHF. The chain combines TRBV6-6 with TRBJ1-6; 8 positions match TRBD1. The V gene's germline CDR1 is MNHNY and CDR2 SVGAGI (reference sequence). J gave up 8 bases and V 6 bases, and 6 bases lay outside the gene matches. This CDR3 is 14 amino acids long.

The rearrangement uses TRBV7-6 and TRBJ2-5; a possible D gene is TRBD1 (6 bases). Deletions cut 1 base from V and 3 bases from J, with 9 bases between. The CDR3 is made up of 14 amino acids. Germline assignment: CDR1 SGHVS and CDR2 FNYEAQ. CDR3 DNA: TGTGCCAGCAGCTTAGGGACAGCGAAAGAGACCCAGTACTTC. Translated: CASSLGTAKETQYF.

This clone was observed a handful of times. J is TRBJ2-1 and V is TRBV19, with 8 bases matching TRBD2. The CDR3 covers 16 residues. Germline V lookup: CDR1 LNHDA, CDR2 SQIVND (reference sequence). With 9 bases clipped from V and 0 bases from J, the junction kept 10 bases outside the gene matches. The DNA of the CDR3 is TGTGCCAGCGCGAAACCCCGGGGGGGCTCCTACAATGAGCAGTTCTTC. Amino acids: CASAKPRGGSYNEQFF.

Remarks on this clone: The sample carries other DNA sequences with the same CDR3. The chain has TRBV11-1 and TRBJ2-3; maybe TRBD2 (7 bases). Germline V gene data show CDR1 as SGHAT and CDR2 as FQDESV (reference sequence). The CDR3 runs 16 residues. Trimming removed 2 bases from V and 4 bases from J, with 16 bases in between. CDR3 sequence: CASSLSVRGGADTQYF. The CDR3 DNA reads as TGTGCCAGCAGCTTATCGGTCAGGGGAGGGGCAGATACGCAGTATTTT. Variable domain in full (rest from reference TRBV11-1 and TRBJ2-3): EAEVAQSPRYKITEKSQAVAFWCDPISGHATLYWYRQILGQGPELLVQFQDESVVDDSQLPKDRFSAERLKGVDSTLKIQPAELGDSAMYLCASSLSVRGGADTQYFGPGTRLTVL.

The chain uses TRBV18 and TRBJ1-4; D remains ambiguous. The CDR3 is 14 amino acids. The germline V and J ends were trimmed by 3 bases and 6 bases, with 11 bases remaining between them. Germline V gene sequence: CDR1 KGHSH, CDR2 LQKENI. The CDR3 nucleotides are TGTGCCAGCTCACCCCCGGTCGGGGATGAAAAACTGTTTTTT. Amino acids: CASSPPVGDEKLFF.

The rearrangement joins TRBV6-6 to TRBJ2-3, with D perhaps being TRBD1 or TRBD2 (5 bases each). Germline-derived CDR1 and CDR2 are MNHNY and SVGAGI (reference sequence). CDR3 length: 14 amino acids. Trimming pared 5 bases from V and 3 bases from J, leaving 12 bases between. The CDR3 loop is CASSVRESTDTQYF. The CDR3 DNA reads TGTGCCAGCAGTGTCAGGGAGTCAACAGATACGCAGTATTTT.

In the case of this clone: Within the sample, other DNA sequences also encode this same CDR3. V and J are TRBV18 and TRBJ2-2; no clear D gene. Germline-derived CDR1 and CDR2 are KGHSH and LQKENI. The ends were cut back, 6 bases at V and 1 base at J, with 6 bases in the middle. CDR3 length: 13 amino acids. This CDR3 reads CASSNGNTGELFF. CDR3 in DNA: TGTGCCAGCTCGAACGGGAACACCGGGGAGCTGTTTTTT.

The chain couples TRBV10-1 to TRBJ2-2, with D possibly matching TRBD2 (6 bases). CDR3 length: 15 residues. Trimming took 5 bases from V and 0 from J, leaving 10 bases between them. Germline-derived CDR1 and CDR2 are WNHNN and SYGVQD (reference sequence). The CDR3 region has the DNA TGCGCCAGCAGTCCGGGACTGGCGAACACCGGGGAGCTGTTTTTT. Its protein product is CASSPGLANTGELFF.

V and J are TRBV9 and TRBJ2-2; no firm D call. This CDR3 is 14 amino acids long. V dropped 0 bases and J dropped 3 bases, with 6 bases sitting between them. Germline CDR1 SGDLS, CDR2 YYNGEE. The CDR3 is CASSVGHHTGELFF. The CDR3 DNA reads as TGTGCCAGCAGCGTAGGACATCACACCGGGGAGCTGTTTTTT.

The chain couples TRBV6-1 to TRBJ2-1; a possible D gene is TRBD1 (6 bases). This CDR3 region has 14 residues. Germline V gene lookup returns CDR1 MNHNS and CDR2 SASEGT. V was shortened by 5 bases and J by 5 bases, with 13 bases between the two germline ends. The CDR3 here is CASSHRDINNEQFF. CDR3 sequence (DNA): TGTGCCAGCAGTCACCGGGACATAAACAATGAGCAGTTCTTC.

V is TRBV5-1 and J is TRBJ2-7, with 12 bases matching TRBD2. This CDR3 is built from 16 residues. The V gene's germline CDR1 is SGHRS and CDR2 YFSETQ. J was trimmed by 2 bases and V by 0 bases; bases with no gene match: 3. In nucleotides, the CDR3 is TGCGCCAGCAGCTTGGAGACTAGCGGGAGCCCCTACGAGCAGTACTTC. The encoded protein is CASSLETSGSPYEQYF.

This chain links TRBV5-4 with TRBJ1-3; TRBD1 matches at 9 bases. The germline V gene has CDR1 SGHNT and CDR2 YYREEE (reference sequence). The CDR3 is 16 amino acids. V gave up 4 bases and J gave up 0 bases; unmatched junction bases: 5. CDR3 in amino acids: CASSAGQGTSGNTIYF. The DNA for the CDR3 is TGTGCCAGCAGCGCGGGACAGGGTACCTCTGGAAACACCATATATTTT.

The gene calls are TRBV7-8 and TRBJ1-1, with unresolved D. The CDR3 runs 13 residues. Trimming cost V 5 bases and J 2 bases, with 9 bases left between them. Germline V gene lookup returns CDR1 SGHVS and CDR2 FQNEAQ. CDR3 amino acids: CASSRDLNTEAFF. CDR3 nucleotide sequence: TGTGCCAGCAGCCGAGACCTTAACACTGAAGCTTTCTTT.

The V call is TRBV2, the J call TRBJ2-7, with 9 bases aligning to TRBD2. Germline V gene sequence: CDR1 SNHLY, CDR2 FYNNEI. V gave up 10 bases and J gave up 7 bases; unmatched junction bases: 8. CDR3 size: 12 residues. The CDR3 DNA sequence: TGTGCCAACCTAGCGGGGCCCTTGGAGCAGTACTTC. Protein sequence: CANLAGPLEQYF.

V is TRBV2 and J is TRBJ2-4; 16 bases align to TRBD2. The CDR3 is 17 amino acids. Unmatched junction bases numbered 4, after V lost 6 bases and J lost 2 bases. Germline CDR1 is SNHLY and CDR2 is FYNNEI. The CDR3 loop reads CASRGTSGRVTKNIQYF. The DNA of the CDR3 is TGTGCCAGCAGGGGGACTAGCGGGAGGGTGACCAAAAACATTCAGTACTTC.